This TCR beta chain was found in a study of cytomegalovirus exposure and HLA in healthy donors. General study findings and limits: The study designated 150 to 200 TCR beta chains cytomegalovirus-associated.

Per germline, CDR1 LGHNA and CDR2 YSLEER. The CDR3 covers 17 residues. The junction had 3 bases not matched to a gene; V was cut back by 0 bases and J by 4 bases. Researchers ran the PCR with 60 Vbeta and 13 Jbeta primers. In the authors' workflow: The count from a later analysis was some 76 million unique TCR beta chains, some 12 million of them shared. TCRdb's copy holds only in-frame clones and misses some; the assay was immunoSEQ multiplex PCR. For V, J and clone size, that table is used; D and trimming come from the DNA. Of 65,000 to 100,000 clones detected, approximately 79% appear once; the ten largest clones hold roughly 5.5%. This clone was recorded a few times. Its antigen remains unidentified.

This sequence was found in a female donor in good health and CMV-seronegative. What was sequenced was PBMCs. V and J are TRBV4-3 and TRBJ2-7; 16 nucleotides line up with TRBD2. As DNA, the CDR3 is TGCGCCAGCAGCCAAGACTCGGGACTAGCGGGGGGGTACGAGCAGTACTTC. This codes for CASSQDSGLAGGYEQYF.